The 17 T cell receptor beta chains below come from one sample, sequenced in a study of CD8 T cells in ankylosing spondylitis. Findings and limits, study-wide: Blood from ankylosing spondylitis patients appeared to carry a characteristic roughly eight-variant TCR beta motif.

The antigens of these receptors remain unknown. TCRdb processed the 5' RACE reads anew with MiXCR; each CDR3 protein has one entry. In the table there are 400,000 or so distinct CDR3 sequences, around 26% of which are singletons. Sequenced input: blood, either unsorted or a sorted T cell fraction (not recorded which). The receptor set was obtained from a male donor with ankylosing spondylitis.

This rearrangement joins TRBV6-5 to TRBJ1-4; tentative D call: TRBD1 (6 bases). Germline loops: CDR1 MNHEY, CDR2 SVGAGI. Trimming took off 2 bases at V and 8 bases at J, with 21 bases between the two ends. The CDR3 contains 17 residues. The CDR3 sequence is CASSYGYRESVGEKLFF. DNA for the CDR3: TGTGCCAGCAGTTACGGGTACAGGGAATCGGTAGGCGAAAAACTGTTTTTT.

This clonotype appeared a few times. This chain uses TRBV6-2 or TRBV6-3 with TRBJ2-2; weak D call: TRBD1 (6 bases). V was shortened by 11 bases and J by 6 bases, with 19 bases between the two germline ends. The CDR3 totals 14 residues. Germline assignment: CDR1 MNHEY and CDR2 SVGEGT. The CDR3 coding sequence is TGTGCCGGCGCCGGGCACAGGGTGCCCGGGGAGCTGTTTTTT. It is translated as CAGAGHRVPGELFF.

This clonotype is large (0.1 to 1%) by share. V and J are TRBV3-1 and TRBJ2-2, with TRBD2 identical over 8 bases. Per germline, CDR1 LGHDT and CDR2 YNNKEL (reference sequence). V lost 4 bases, J lost 2 bases, and 6 bases stayed unmatched. CDR3 length: 16 residues. The DNA for the CDR3 is TGTGCCAGCAGCCCCGTAAGCGGGAGAAACACCGGGGAGCTGTTTTTT. This encodes CASSPVSGRNTGELFF.

The CDR3 protein is CASSGRTRSLNNEQFF. CDR3 DNA: TGTGCCAGCAGTGGAAGGACTAGGAGCCTAAACAATGAGCAGTTCTTC. The chain couples TRBV2 to TRBJ2-1, with 7 nucleotides matching TRBD2. Germline-derived CDR1 and CDR2 are SNHLY and FYNNEI. V lost 4 bases to trimming and J lost 5 bases; unmatched junction nucleotides: 11. There are 16 residues in the CDR3.

This clonotype occurred a few times. The chain has TRBV7-2 and TRBJ2-1; 9 positions agree with TRBD1. The CDR3 is 18 amino acids. Germline loops: CDR1 SGHTA, CDR2 FQGNSA. Germline trimming cut 0 bases from V and 4 bases from J; bases unmatched to any gene: 10. In nucleotides, the CDR3 is TGTGCCAGCAGCTTAGCAACCTTAGGGGACAGGGCTTACAATGAGCAGTTCTTC. Its protein product is CASSLATLGDRAYNEQFF.

This clonotype was seen a handful of times. The genes are TRBV21-1 and TRBJ1-1. TRBV21-1 is a documented pseudogene. The length of the CDR3 is 14 residues. In DNA form, the CDR3 reads TGTGCCAGCAGCGCCTGGACCGACTACACTGAAGCTTTCTTT. This encodes CASSAWTDYTEAFF.

This clonotype was seen only a few times. This rearrangement joins TRBV7-9 to TRBJ2-1; TRBD2 aligns across 9 bases. The germline CDR1 and CDR2 sequences are SEHNR and FQNEAQ (reference sequence). The CDR3 has 14 amino acids. V was pared by 3 bases and J by 6 bases, with 3 bases of the junction left unmatched. CDR3 in amino acids: CASSLGTSSNEQFF. In nucleotides, the CDR3 is TGTGCCAGCAGCTTGGGGACTAGCTCCAATGAGCAGTTCTTC.

The CDR3 sequence: CATSRGDYGVGETQYF. CDR3 coding DNA: TGTGCCACCTCCCGGGGCGACTACGGAGTTGGAGAGACCCAGTACTTC. J is TRBJ2-5 and V is TRBV24-1; the D gene could be TRBD1 or TRBD2 (5 bases each). Germline CDR1 reads KGHDR; CDR2 reads SFDVKD. This CDR3 region has 16 residues. Deletions cut 9 bases from V and 4 bases from J, with 23 bases between.

The V call is TRBV4-2, the J call TRBJ1-5; TRBD1 is a possible D gene (5 bases). Germline loops: CDR1 LGHNA, CDR2 YNFKEQ. The V gene lost 1 base and the J gene lost 16 bases, with 14 bases spanning the gap. There are 12 residues in the CDR3. The CDR3 loop reads CASSQVGQGLHF. The CDR3 DNA reads TGTGCCAGCAGCCAAGTAGGGCAGGGTCTACATTTT.

The chain joins TRBV20-1 to TRBJ2-7; D is tentatively TRBD1 or TRBD2 (6 bases each). The CDR3 loop spans 15 amino acids. CDR1 is DFQATT, CDR2 SNEGSKA, per germline (reference sequence). Trimming took 5 bases from V and 3 from J, leaving 20 bases between them. The CDR3 loop is CSAWLTRGAVYEQYF. CDR3 coding DNA: TGCAGTGCTTGGTTGACTAGGGGGGCTGTCTACGAGCAGTACTTC.

This clonotype was found a few times. V gene TRBV12-3 or TRBV12-4 combines with J gene TRBJ2-4; D is unresolved. Trimming pared 6 bases from V and 4 bases from J, leaving 10 bases between. The CDR3 spans 13 residues. DNA for the CDR3: TGTGCCAGCAGCTCCTCAGATAAAAACATTCAGTACTTC. Its translation is CASSSSDKNIQYF.

This chain joins TRBV21-1 and TRBJ1-4; the listed D gene, TRBD1, was not tested against the DNA. TRBV21-1 has pseudogene status. The CDR3 totals 15 residues. The CDR3 region is CASSNGGTGWEKLFF. The CDR3 DNA follows: TGTGCCAGCAGCAACGGGGGGACAGGGTGGGAAAAACTGTTTTTT.

This chain connects TRBV28 to TRBJ2-5; TRBD2 matches at 7 bases. V lost 7 bases and J lost 5; bases outside the gene matches: 13. This CDR3 comprises 15 residues. Germline V lookup: CDR1 MDHEN, CDR2 SYDVKM. This CDR3 is CASTLGAGFQETQYF. CDR3 sequence (DNA): TGTGCCAGCACCTTGGGAGCGGGGTTCCAGGAGACCCAGTACTTC.

A few counts support this clonotype. This rearrangement joins TRBV4-2 to TRBJ1-2, with no clear D. The germline gives CDR1 LGHNA, CDR2 YNFKEQ. V was pared by 0 bases and J by 7 bases, with 18 bases between. CDR3 length: 16 residues. The CDR3, as DNA: TGTGCCAGCAGCCAAGATCCCCTAGACTCTCCTATTGGCTACACCTTC. Translating it yields CASSQDPLDSPIGYTF.

In its sample, this clonotype was seen a few times. The gene calls are TRBV12-3 or TRBV12-4 and TRBJ1-3; D gene ambiguous. The CDR3 covers 14 residues. V lost 5 bases, J lost 4 bases, and 12 bases lay in between. CDR3 in amino acids: CASSAGEAGNTIYF. DNA for the CDR3: TGTGCCAGCAGTGCCGGGGAGGCGGGAAACACCATATATTTT.

In this sample, this clonotype turned up a few times. The rearrangement joins TRBV7-9 to TRBJ2-1, with 8 bases identical to TRBD2. CDR1 and CDR2 from the germline V gene are SEHNR and FQNEAQ (reference sequence). This CDR3 contains 16 residues. V shed 5 bases, J shed 4 bases, and the junction held 10 bases outside the gene matches. The CDR3 here is CASSPPVAGGYNEQFF. The CDR3 coding sequence is TGTGCCAGCAGCCCCCCCGTGGCGGGAGGATACAATGAGCAGTTCTTC.

This clonotype has a handful of counts. The chain links TRBV2 to TRBJ2-1; D may be TRBD1 (6 bases). The V and J ends lost 4 bases and 5 bases respectively, with 15 bases between them. The CDR3 sequence is 15 residues long. CDR1 is SNHLY, CDR2 FYNNEI, per germline. The CDR3, as DNA: TGTGCCAGCAGTGGTCAGAGACAGGCGAACAATGAGCAGTTCTTC. This translates into CASSGQRQANNEQFF.